Listed below are T cell receptor beta chains from one sample, sequenced in a study of T cells after yellow fever vaccination. MiXCR was run by TCRdb on the 5' RACE reads, yielding one entry per CDR3 protein. The sample holds about 330,000 distinct CDR3 sequences, over 3.5% seen once. This specimen was PBMCs, taken 5 days after the yellow fever booster vaccination. All receptors derive from a man aged 18 to 35 who received the YFV17D yellow fever vaccine. Each CDR3 is given without its conserved first and last residue. The order of the fields is clone size, J gene, V gene, CDR3 protein. The listing skips clone size in some rows; elsewhere it reads once, few, many or a size class.

abundance: -
j_gene: TRBJ2-4
v_gene: TRBV1
CDR3aa: TSSPLSDRGCHIQY

abundance: many
j_gene: TRBJ2-1
v_gene: TRBV2
CDR3aa: ASRGAGEQF

abundance: few
j_gene: TRBJ1-1
v_gene: TRBV7-6
CDR3aa: ASSPREGETEAF

abundance: -
j_gene: TRBJ2-7
v_gene: TRBV5-1
CDR3aa: ASSQGSSIYEQY

abundance: few
j_gene: TRBJ2-2
v_gene: TRBV5-1
CDR3aa: ASSLVGANTGELF

abundance: many
j_gene: TRBJ2-7
v_gene: TRBV18
CDR3aa: ASSLPRGRSSYEQY

abundance: many
j_gene: TRBJ1-1
v_gene: TRBV5-1
CDR3aa: ASSPGQGRITEAF

abundance: -
j_gene: TRBJ1-6
v_gene: TRBV15
CDR3aa: ATSRDGAGGYNSPLH

abundance: -
j_gene: TRBJ2-3
v_gene: TRBV5-1
CDR3aa: ASSIPGGDTQY

abundance: -
j_gene: TRBJ1-3
v_gene: TRBV5-6
CDR3aa: ASTRGEFGNTIY

abundance: -
j_gene: TRBJ2-7
v_gene: TRBV7-9
CDR3aa: ASAPLLDRVGYEQY

abundance: -
j_gene: TRBJ2-7
v_gene: TRBV25-1
CDR3aa: ASSARTGETYEQY

abundance: many
j_gene: TRBJ2-7
v_gene: TRBV5-1
CDR3aa: ASSLGDPFYEQY

abundance: -
j_gene: TRBJ2-2
v_gene: TRBV7-3
CDR3aa: ASSRWTSGGPTGELF

abundance: -
j_gene: TRBJ1-4
v_gene: TRBV7-9
CDR3aa: ASSILQGSF

abundance: -
j_gene: TRBJ1-6
v_gene: TRBV5-1
CDR3aa: ASSIAPRGPIGSPLH

abundance: many
j_gene: TRBJ1-2
v_gene: TRBV7-2
CDR3aa: ASSRGGQAYGYT

abundance: many
j_gene: TRBJ2-4
v_gene: TRBV7-2
CDR3aa: ASSFFGGLAKNIQY

abundance: few
j_gene: TRBJ2-3
v_gene: TRBV29-1
CDR3aa: SVDPGGLGEDTQY

abundance: -
j_gene: TRBJ1-1
v_gene: TRBV7-2
CDR3aa: ASSSPTGGRSGTEAF

abundance: few
j_gene: TRBJ2-3
v_gene: TRBV4-3
CDR3aa: ASSQGWVDTQY

abundance: -
j_gene: TRBJ1-4
v_gene: TRBV27
CDR3aa: ASRSGEKLF

abundance: -
j_gene: TRBJ2-1
v_gene: TRBV5-6
CDR3aa: ASSFWKRGKLNEQF

abundance: -
j_gene: TRBJ2-1
v_gene: TRBV2
CDR3aa: ASSEALRGDEVNEQF

abundance: -
j_gene: TRBJ2-7
v_gene: TRBV6-2/TRBV6-3
CDR3aa: ASTKTRTMIYEQY

abundance: few
j_gene: TRBJ2-3
v_gene: TRBV29-1
CDR3aa: SSWGGDRATDTQY

abundance: -
j_gene: TRBJ2-7
v_gene: TRBV5-1
CDR3aa: ASSPFAKSSYEQY

abundance: few
j_gene: TRBJ1-1
v_gene: TRBV27
CDR3aa: ASSLTGDEGTEAF

abundance: -
j_gene: TRBJ2-2
v_gene: TRBV6-2/TRBV6-3
CDR3aa: ASSIHAGTGPTGELF

abundance: few
j_gene: TRBJ2-1
v_gene: TRBV12-3/TRBV12-4
CDR3aa: ASSLGTNHYNEQF

abundance: few
j_gene: TRBJ1-5
v_gene: TRBV6-2/TRBV6-3
CDR3aa: ASSYVPGDTSLQPQH

abundance: -
j_gene: TRBJ2-1
v_gene: TRBV29-1
CDR3aa: SAPRGGAVNEQF

abundance: many
j_gene: TRBJ2-1
v_gene: TRBV18
CDR3aa: ASSPGTGDNEQF

abundance: few
j_gene: TRBJ2-3
v_gene: TRBV5-1
CDR3aa: ASSLDLSGTSGGPGTDTQY

abundance: few
j_gene: TRBJ1-2
v_gene: TRBV5-4
CDR3aa: ASSPGRSNYGYT

abundance: few
j_gene: TRBJ2-3
v_gene: TRBV12-3/TRBV12-4
CDR3aa: ASEGPSTDTQY

abundance: -
j_gene: TRBJ2-2
v_gene: TRBV14
CDR3aa: ASSQESLVGELF

abundance: few
j_gene: TRBJ1-2
v_gene: TRBV6-1
CDR3aa: ASSERQGRDGYT

abundance: many
j_gene: TRBJ2-2
v_gene: TRBV6-5
CDR3aa: ASTNGLSGSRLF

abundance: many
j_gene: TRBJ2-1
v_gene: TRBV11-2
CDR3aa: ASSLDRRTSGGYEQF

abundance: many
j_gene: TRBJ2-2
v_gene: TRBV18
CDR3aa: ASSPQNSFNTGELF

abundance: many
j_gene: TRBJ2-3
v_gene: TRBV7-9
CDR3aa: ASSLDWRLKY

abundance: few
j_gene: TRBJ1-1
v_gene: TRBV6-5
CDR3aa: ASSYASGAHTEAF